These 2 T cell receptor beta chains were all obtained from the same sample, sequenced in a study of T cell therapy after organ transplantation. Antigen specificity for these receptors is unknown. Some clones are missing from TCRdb's copy, which holds only in-frame ones; the method was immunoSEQ multiplex PCR. Of roughly 2,500 clones in the sample, 70% to 80% were seen once. The sample was CD8+ T cells from blood, taken before autologous CMV-specific T cell therapy. The source is a human patient who had received a solid organ transplant and had CMV disease.

The rearrangement joins TRBV5-1 to TRBJ2-5; 12 bases are a match to TRBD1. The CDR3 is 14 amino acids. The V and J ends lost 3 bases and 5 bases, in that order; junction bases with no gene match: 2. Looked up from germline, CDR1 is SGHRS and CDR2 is YFSETQ. In DNA, the CDR3 is TGCGCCAGCAGCTGGGGACAGGGGGCGGAGACCCAGTACTTC. Translating gives CASSWGQGAETQYF.

The gene calls are TRBV5-4 and TRBJ2-7; 10 nucleotides align to TRBD2. Germline V gene lookup returns CDR1 SGHNT and CDR2 YYREEE (reference sequence). Trimming removed 4 bases from V and 7 bases from J; junction bases left unmatched: 8. The CDR3 contains 14 residues. Here the CDR3 DNA reads TGTGCCAGCAGCCATAGCGGGAGGAGGAGGGAGCAGTACTTC. Its protein product is CASSHSGRRREQYF.